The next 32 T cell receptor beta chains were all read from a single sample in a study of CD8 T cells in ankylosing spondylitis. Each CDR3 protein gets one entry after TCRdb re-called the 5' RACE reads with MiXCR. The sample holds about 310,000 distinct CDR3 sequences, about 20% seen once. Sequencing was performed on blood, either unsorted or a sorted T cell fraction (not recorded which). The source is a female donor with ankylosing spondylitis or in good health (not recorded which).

The CDR3 DNA sequence: TGTGCCAGCTCACCTATGAGCGGCCAAGAGACCCAGTACTTC. This translates into CASSPMSGQETQYF. The chain combines TRBV18 with TRBJ2-5; TRBD2 might be the D (5 bases). The CDR3 covers 14 residues. CDR1 and CDR2 from the germline V gene are KGHSH and LQKENI. V was shortened by 3 bases and J by 1 base, with 9 bases between the two germline ends.

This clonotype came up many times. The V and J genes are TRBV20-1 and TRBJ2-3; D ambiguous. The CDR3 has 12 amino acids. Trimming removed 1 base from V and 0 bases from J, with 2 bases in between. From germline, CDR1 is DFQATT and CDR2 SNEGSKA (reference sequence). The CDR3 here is CSARASTDTQYF. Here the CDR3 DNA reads TGCAGTGCTAGAGCTAGCACAGATACGCAGTATTTT.

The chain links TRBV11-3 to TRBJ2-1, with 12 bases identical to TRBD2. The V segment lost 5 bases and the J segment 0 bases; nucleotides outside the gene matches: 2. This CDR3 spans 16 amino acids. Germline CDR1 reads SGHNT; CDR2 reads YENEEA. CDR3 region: CASSPTSGSSYNEQFF. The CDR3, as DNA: TGTGCCAGCAGCCCGACTAGCGGGAGCTCCTACAATGAGCAGTTCTTC.

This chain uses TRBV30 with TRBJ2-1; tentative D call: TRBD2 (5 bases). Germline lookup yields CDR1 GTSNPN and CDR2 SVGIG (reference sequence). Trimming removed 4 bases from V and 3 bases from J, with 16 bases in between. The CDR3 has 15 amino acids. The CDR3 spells CAWILFRGIYNEQFF. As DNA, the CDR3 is TGTGCCTGGATCCTCTTTCGGGGAATCTACAATGAGCAGTTCTTC.

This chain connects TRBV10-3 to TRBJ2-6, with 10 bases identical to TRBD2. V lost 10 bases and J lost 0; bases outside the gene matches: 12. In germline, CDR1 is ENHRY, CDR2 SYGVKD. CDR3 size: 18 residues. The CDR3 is CATYEGTSESSGANVLTF. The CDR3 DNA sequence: TGTGCCACCTACGAAGGGACTAGCGAAAGCTCTGGGGCCAACGTCCTGACTTTC.

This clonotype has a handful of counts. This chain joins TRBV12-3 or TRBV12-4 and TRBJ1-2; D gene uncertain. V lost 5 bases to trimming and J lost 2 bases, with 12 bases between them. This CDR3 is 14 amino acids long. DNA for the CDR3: TGTGCCAGCAGTCCCAGTGGCCGAAACTATGGCTACACCTTC. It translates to CASSPSGRNYGYTF.

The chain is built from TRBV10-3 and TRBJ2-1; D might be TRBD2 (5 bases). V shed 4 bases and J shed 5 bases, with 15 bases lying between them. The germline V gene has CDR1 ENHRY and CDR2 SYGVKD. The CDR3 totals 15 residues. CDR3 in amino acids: CAISVGRKGNNEQFF. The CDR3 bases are TGTGCCATCAGTGTTGGGAGAAAGGGTAACAATGAGCAGTTCTTC.

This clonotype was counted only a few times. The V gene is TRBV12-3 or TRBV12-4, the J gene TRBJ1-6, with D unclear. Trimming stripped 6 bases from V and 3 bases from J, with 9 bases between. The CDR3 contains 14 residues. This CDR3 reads CASSRGSYNSPLHF. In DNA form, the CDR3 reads TGTGCCAGCAGCCGTGGCAGCTATAATTCACCCCTCCACTTT.

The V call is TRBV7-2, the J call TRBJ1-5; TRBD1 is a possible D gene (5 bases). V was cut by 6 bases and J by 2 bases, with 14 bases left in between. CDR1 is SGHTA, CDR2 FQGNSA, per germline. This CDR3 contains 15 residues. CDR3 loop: CASSLGDGRNQPQHF. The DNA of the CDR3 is TGTGCCAGCAGTCTTGGGGACGGCCGCAATCAGCCCCAGCATTTT.

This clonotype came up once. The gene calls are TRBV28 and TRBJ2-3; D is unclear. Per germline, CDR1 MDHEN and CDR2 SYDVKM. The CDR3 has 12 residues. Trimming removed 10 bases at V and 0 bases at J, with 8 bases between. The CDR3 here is CAITGSTDTQYF. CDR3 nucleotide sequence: TGTGCCATCACTGGGAGCACAGATACGCAGTATTTT.

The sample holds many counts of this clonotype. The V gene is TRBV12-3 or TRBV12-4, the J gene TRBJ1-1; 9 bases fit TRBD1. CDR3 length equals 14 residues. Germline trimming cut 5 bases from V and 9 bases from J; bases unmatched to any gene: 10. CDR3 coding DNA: TGTGCCAGCAGTCCACAAGGACAGGGGAGGAAAGCTTTCTTT. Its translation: CASSPQGQGRKAFF.

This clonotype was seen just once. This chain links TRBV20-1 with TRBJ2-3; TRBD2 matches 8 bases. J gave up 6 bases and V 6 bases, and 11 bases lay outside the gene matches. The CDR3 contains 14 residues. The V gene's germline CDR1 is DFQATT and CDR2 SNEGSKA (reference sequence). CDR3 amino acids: CSAVVAGRRDTQYF. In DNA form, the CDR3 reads TGCAGTGCGGTAGTAGCGGGACGGAGGGATACGCAGTATTTT.

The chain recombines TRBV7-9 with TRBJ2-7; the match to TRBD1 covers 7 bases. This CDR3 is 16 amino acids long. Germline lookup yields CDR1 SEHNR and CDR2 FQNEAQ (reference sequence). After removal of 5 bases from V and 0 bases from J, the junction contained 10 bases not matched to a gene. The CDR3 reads CASSPGQLRPSYEQYF. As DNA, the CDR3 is TGTGCCAGCAGCCCGGGACAGCTAAGACCCTCCTACGAGCAGTACTTC.

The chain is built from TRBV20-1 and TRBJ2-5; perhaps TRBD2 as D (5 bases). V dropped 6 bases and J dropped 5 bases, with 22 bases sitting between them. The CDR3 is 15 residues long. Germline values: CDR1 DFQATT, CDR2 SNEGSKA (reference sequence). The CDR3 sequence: CSASRHTRLSETQYF. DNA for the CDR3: TGCAGTGCAAGCCGACACACTAGACTATCCGAGACCCAGTACTTC.

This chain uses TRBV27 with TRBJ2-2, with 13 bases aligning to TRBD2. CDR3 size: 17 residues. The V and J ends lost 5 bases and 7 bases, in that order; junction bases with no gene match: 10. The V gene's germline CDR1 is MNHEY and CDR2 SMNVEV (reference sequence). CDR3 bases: TGTGCCAGCAGTCCATGGACTAGCGGGAGTAAGGGCGGGGAGCTGTTTTTT. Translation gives CASSPWTSGSKGGELFF.

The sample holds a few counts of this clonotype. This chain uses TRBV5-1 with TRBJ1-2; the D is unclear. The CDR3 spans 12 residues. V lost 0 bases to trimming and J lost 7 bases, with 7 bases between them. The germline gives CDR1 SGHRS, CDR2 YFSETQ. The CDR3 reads CASSLEVGGYTF. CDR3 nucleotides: TGCGCCAGCAGCTTGGAGGTTGGTGGCTACACCTTC.

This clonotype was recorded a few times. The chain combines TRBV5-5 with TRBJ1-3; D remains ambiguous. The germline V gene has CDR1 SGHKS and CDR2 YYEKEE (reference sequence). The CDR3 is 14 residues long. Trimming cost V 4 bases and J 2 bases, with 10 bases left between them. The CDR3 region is CASSPVGTGNTIYF. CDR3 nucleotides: TGTGCCAGCAGCCCGGTAGGAACTGGAAACACCATATATTTT.

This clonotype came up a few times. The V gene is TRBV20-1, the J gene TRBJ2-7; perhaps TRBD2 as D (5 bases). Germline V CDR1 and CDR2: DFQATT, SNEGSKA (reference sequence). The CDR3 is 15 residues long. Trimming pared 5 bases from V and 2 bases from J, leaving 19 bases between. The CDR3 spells CSARGRVGETYEQYF. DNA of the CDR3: TGCAGTGCTCGAGGGCGGGTGGGCGAAACCTACGAGCAGTACTTC.

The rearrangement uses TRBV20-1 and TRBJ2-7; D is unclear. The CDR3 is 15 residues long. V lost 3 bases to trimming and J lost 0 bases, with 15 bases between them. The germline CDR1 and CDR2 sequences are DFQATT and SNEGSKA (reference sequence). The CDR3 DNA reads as TGCAGTGCTAGGGCGGAACCCTCGAGCTCCTACGAGCAGTACTTC. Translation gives CSARAEPSSSYEQYF.

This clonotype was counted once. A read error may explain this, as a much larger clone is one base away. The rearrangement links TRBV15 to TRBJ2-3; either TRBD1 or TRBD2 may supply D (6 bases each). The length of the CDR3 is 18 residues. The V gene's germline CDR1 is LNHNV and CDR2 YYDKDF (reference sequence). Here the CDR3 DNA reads TGTGCCACCAGAAGAGATTATTTCGGGGGCGGTAGCACAGATACGCAGTATTTT. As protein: CATRRDYFGGGSTDTQYF. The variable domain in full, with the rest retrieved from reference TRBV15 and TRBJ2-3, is DAMVIQNPRYQVTQFGKPVTLSCSQTLNHNVMYWYQQKSSQAPKLLFHYYDKDFNNEADTPDNFQSRRPNTSFCFLDIRSPGLGDTAMYLCATRRDYFGGGSTDTQYFGPGTRLTVL.

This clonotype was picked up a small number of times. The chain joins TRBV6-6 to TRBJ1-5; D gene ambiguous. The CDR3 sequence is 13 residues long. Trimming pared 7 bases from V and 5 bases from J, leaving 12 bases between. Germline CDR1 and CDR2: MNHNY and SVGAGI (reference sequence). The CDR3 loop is CASTRESYQPQHF. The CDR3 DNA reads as TGTGCCAGCACCCGGGAAAGTTATCAGCCCCAGCATTTT.

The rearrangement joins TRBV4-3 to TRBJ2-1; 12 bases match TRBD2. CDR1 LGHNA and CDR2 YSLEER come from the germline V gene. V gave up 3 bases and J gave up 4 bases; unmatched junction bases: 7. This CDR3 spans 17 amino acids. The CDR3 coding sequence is TGCGCCAGCAGCCAGGGGCTTGGGACTAGCGGGTACAATGAGCAGTTCTTC. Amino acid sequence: CASSQGLGTSGYNEQFF.

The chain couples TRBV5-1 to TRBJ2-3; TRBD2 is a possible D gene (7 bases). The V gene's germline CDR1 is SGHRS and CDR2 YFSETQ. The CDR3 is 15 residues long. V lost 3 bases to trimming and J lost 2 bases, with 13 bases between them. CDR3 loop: CASSSIGGATDTQYF. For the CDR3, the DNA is TGCGCCAGCAGCTCGATTGGGGGGGCCACAGATACGCAGTATTTT.

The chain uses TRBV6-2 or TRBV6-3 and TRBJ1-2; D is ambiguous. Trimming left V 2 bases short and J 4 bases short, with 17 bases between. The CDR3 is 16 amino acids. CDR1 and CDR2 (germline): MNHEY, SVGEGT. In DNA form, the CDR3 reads TGTGCCAGCAGTTACCCTACCTACCTGGAGTCCTATGGCTACACCTTC. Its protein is CASSYPTYLESYGYTF.

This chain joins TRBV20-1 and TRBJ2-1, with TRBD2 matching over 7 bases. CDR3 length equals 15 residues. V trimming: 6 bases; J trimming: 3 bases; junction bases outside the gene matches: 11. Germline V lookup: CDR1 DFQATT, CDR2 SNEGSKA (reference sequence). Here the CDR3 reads CSAKRDRGSYNEQFF. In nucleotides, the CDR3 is TGCAGTGCCAAGCGGGATCGCGGGAGCTACAATGAGCAGTTCTTC.

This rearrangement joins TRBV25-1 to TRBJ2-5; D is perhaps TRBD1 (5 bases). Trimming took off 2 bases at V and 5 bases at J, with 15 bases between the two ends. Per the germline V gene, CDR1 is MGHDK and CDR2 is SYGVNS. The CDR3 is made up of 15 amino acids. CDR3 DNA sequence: TGTGCCAGCAGTGAACCGCGACAGAAGGGGGAGACCCAGTACTTC. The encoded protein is CASSEPRQKGETQYF.

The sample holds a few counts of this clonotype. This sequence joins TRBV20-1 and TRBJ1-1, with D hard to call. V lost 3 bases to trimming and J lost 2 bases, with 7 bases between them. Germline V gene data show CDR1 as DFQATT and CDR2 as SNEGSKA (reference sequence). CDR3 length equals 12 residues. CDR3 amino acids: CSASSLNTEAFF. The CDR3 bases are TGCAGTGCTAGTTCTTTAAACACTGAAGCTTTCTTT.

As DNA, the CDR3 is TGTGCCAGCAGCCTCGGGACAGCAGGCACAGATACGCAGTATTTT. It is translated as CASSLGTAGTDTQYF. The V gene is TRBV28, the J gene TRBJ2-3, with 7 bases aligning to TRBD1. CDR1 and CDR2 from the germline V gene are MDHEN and SYDVKM. The CDR3 contains 15 residues. V shed 6 bases, J shed 1 base, and the junction held 7 bases outside the gene matches.

The CDR3 DNA reads as TGTGCCAGCAGCGTAGGCCTAGCGGGACAACGCACCGGGGAGCTGTTTTTT. Translated: CASSVGLAGQRTGELFF. The chain recombines TRBV9 with TRBJ2-2; 9 positions match TRBD2. This CDR3 is 17 amino acids long. CDR1 and CDR2 (germline): SGDLS, YYNGEE. The ends lost 0 bases at V and 4 bases at J; junction bases unmatched: 7.

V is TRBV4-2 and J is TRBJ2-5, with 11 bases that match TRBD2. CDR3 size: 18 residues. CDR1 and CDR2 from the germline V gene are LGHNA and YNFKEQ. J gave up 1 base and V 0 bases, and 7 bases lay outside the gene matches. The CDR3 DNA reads TGTGCCAGCAGCCAAGATATGGCCGGGACTAGCGGCCAAGAGACCCAGTACTTC. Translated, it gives CASSQDMAGTSGQETQYF.

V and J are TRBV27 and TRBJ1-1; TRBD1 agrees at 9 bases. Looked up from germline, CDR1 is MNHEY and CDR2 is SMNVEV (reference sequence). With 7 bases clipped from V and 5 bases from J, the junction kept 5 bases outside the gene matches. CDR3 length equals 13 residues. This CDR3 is CASKGTGRTEAFF. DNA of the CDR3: TGTGCCAGCAAAGGGACAGGGCGGACTGAAGCTTTCTTT.

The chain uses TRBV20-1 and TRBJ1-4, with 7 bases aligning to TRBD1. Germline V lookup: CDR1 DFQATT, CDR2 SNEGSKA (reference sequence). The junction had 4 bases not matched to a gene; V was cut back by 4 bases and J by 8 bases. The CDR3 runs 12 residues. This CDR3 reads CSAIGQEEKLFF. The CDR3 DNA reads TGCAGTGCTATAGGACAGGAAGAAAAACTGTTTTTT.